Detailed here is one T cell receptor (beta chain). The data derive from a study of blood T cell repertoires in COVID-19. Overall study: The cDNA or gDNA used as material had been derived from T cells, B-cell-depleted T cells, or PBMCs.

This CDR3 has 14 amino acids. V was pared by 0 bases and J by 1 base, with 4 bases between. The germline CDR1 and CDR2 sequences are GTSNPN and SVGIG (reference sequence). This table comes from immunoSEQ multiplex PCR, and its TCRdb copy is limited to in-frame clones, with some not included. The sample gives over 50,000 clones, approximately 88% of which show up once; less than 4.5% is in the top ten. V and J are TRBV30 and TRBJ1-6, with D hard to call. The clonotype comes from a human donor in a cohort sampled during active COVID-19. Sequenced input: peripheral blood. The CDR3, as DNA: TGTGCCTGGAGTGTGACATCCTATAATTCACCCCTCCACTTT. Translating it yields CAWSVTSYNSPLHF. Looking up the rest from reference TRBV30 and TRBJ1-6 gives the full variable domain: SQTIHQWPATLVQPVGSPLSLECTVEGTSNPNLYWYRQAAGRGLQLLFYSVGIGQISSEVPQNLSASRPQDRQFILSSKKLLLSDSGFYLCAWSVTSYNSPLHFGNGTRLTVT.